A selection of T cell receptor beta chains follows, all from one sample in a study of shared clonotypes between healthy human individuals. TCRdb's copy holds only in-frame clones and misses some; the assay was immunoSEQ multiplex PCR. Of around 2,000,000 clones detected, around 96% appear once; the ten largest clones hold more than 0.95%. Sequencing was performed on naive CD8+ T cells sorted from blood. The receptors were gathered from a man aged 18 to 30 in good health. The CDR3 runs from the conserved cysteine through the conserved F or W.

V gene	J gene	CDR3 protein
TRBV27	TRBJ2-7	CASSVLRQGAGEQYF
TRBV2	TRBJ2-2	CASSEMGLAAETNTGELFF
TRBV14	TRBJ1-2	CASSQALRGSNYGYTF
TRBV6-1	TRBJ1-5	CASSEGLYSNQPQHF
TRBV6-5	TRBJ2-3	CASSPSSGTKDTQYF
TRBV5-6	TRBJ1-1	CASSLLSDTEAFF
TRBV5-5	TRBJ2-1	CASSLLGLAGYNEQFF
TRBV30	TRBJ2-1	CAWSMTHEQFF
TRBV27	TRBJ2-6	CASSSLQGISGANVLTF
TRBV2	TRBJ1-5	CASSEMWGYSNQPQHF
TRBV5-6	TRBJ2-3	CASSPGLAGPTDTQYF
TRBV6-6	TRBJ2-3	CASTQTSRDTQYF
TRBV15	TRBJ2-7	CATSREGTGVYEQYF
TRBV14	TRBJ2-7	CASSQETGTGKYF
TRBV2	TRBJ2-2	CASSEALWDSAGELFF
TRBV7-3	TRBJ2-2	CASSFLAGSNTGELFF